A single sample is the source of the 31 T cell receptor beta chains below, sequenced in a study of Graves' ophthalmopathy and Graves' hyperthyroidism. RNA transcripts provided the template for amplifying TCR beta CDR3 regions. HTBI-primed first-round RT-PCR preceded second-round multiplex PCR. From the multiplex PCR reads, TCRdb called clonotypes with MiXCR, one entry per CDR3 protein. The sample carries about 340,000 distinct CDR3 sequences, roughly 16% recorded once. Sequencing was carried out using peripheral blood. The receptors here all came from an adult man with Graves' ophthalmopathy.

V usage is TRBV30 and J usage is TRBJ1-5; TRBD1 aligns across 9 bases. Germline-derived CDR1 and CDR2 are GTSNPN and SVGIG (reference sequence). Unmatched junction bases numbered 16, after V lost 1 base and J lost 9 bases. The CDR3 extends over 17 amino acids. The CDR3 DNA reads as TGTGCCTGGAGTGGCGAGCCCACAGGGGGCGCGCCGGGGCCCCAGCATTTT. Translation: CAWSGEPTGGAPGPQHF.

The genes are TRBV11-2 and TRBJ1-6; no firm D call. CDR3 length: 15 amino acids. Germline V gene sequence: CDR1 SGHAT, CDR2 FQNNGV. V shed 0 bases and J shed 14 bases, with 17 bases lying between them. DNA of the CDR3: TGTGCCAGCAGCTTAGAACGAGGGCGCCTTGGGGCCCTCCACTTT. This codes for CASSLERGRLGALHF. Full variable domain (remainder filled in from reference TRBV11-2 and TRBJ1-6): EAGVAQSPRYKIIEKRQSVAFWCNPISGHATLYWYQQILGQGPKLLIQFQNNGVVDDSQLPKDRFSAERLKGVDSTLKIQPAKLEDSAVYLCASSLERGRLGALHFGNGTRLTVT.

This clonotype was seen repeatedly, ten times or more. One junction end does not reproduce the germline sequence, and a read error may be involved. The genes are TRBV7-9 and TRBJ1-1; D not certain. Germline V gives CDR1 SEHNR, CDR2 FQNEAQ (reference sequence). The CDR3 is 11 amino acids. The CDR3 nucleotides read TGCGCCAGCAGCTTGGGCACTGAAGCTTTCTTT. It is translated as CASSLGTEAFF.

The CDR3 DNA follows: TGTGCCAGCGTGACAGTAAATAATTCACCCCTCCACTTT. It encodes CASVTVNNSPLHF. This rearrangement joins TRBV6-1 to TRBJ1-6; D perhaps matches TRBD1 (5 bases). Per the germline V gene, CDR1 is MNHNS and CDR2 is SASEGT. Trimming shortened V by 8 bases and J by 5 bases, and 10 bases separated the two germline ends. This CDR3 is 13 amino acids long.

In this sample, this clonotype turned up many times. This chain joins TRBV12-3 or TRBV12-4 and TRBJ1-1, with unresolved D. V lost 7 bases and J lost 0, with 12 bases in between. This CDR3 spans 14 amino acids. The CDR3 DNA is TGTGCCAGCACCCATATGGATTTGAACACTGAAGCTTTCTTT. It yields the protein CASTHMDLNTEAFF.

There are many counts of this clonotype. The chain couples TRBV15 to TRBJ1-2, with TRBD1 matching 7 bases. This CDR3 is built from 15 residues. The junction had 8 bases not matched to a gene; V was cut back by 0 bases and J by 7 bases. Per the germline V gene, CDR1 is LNHNV and CDR2 is YYDKDF (reference sequence). CDR3 sequence reads: CATSRDLRGQAGYTF. CDR3 nucleotides: TGTGCCACCAGCAGAGATTTGAGGGGGCAGGCTGGCTACACCTTC.

This chain uses TRBV30 with TRBJ2-7; 9 bases are shared with TRBD1. This CDR3 has 13 amino acids. V gave up 5 bases and J gave up 6 bases; unmatched junction bases: 8. Per germline, CDR1 GTSNPN and CDR2 SVGIG (reference sequence). The CDR3 loop is CAWVRDREGEQYF. The CDR3 DNA reads as TGTGCCTGGGTTCGGGACAGGGAAGGCGAGCAGTACTTC.

In this sample, this clonotype turned up many times. This rearrangement joins TRBV29-1 to TRBJ2-7, with D perhaps matching TRBD2 (6 bases). This CDR3 is 14 amino acids long. Germline V gene data show CDR1 as SQVTM and CDR2 as ANQGSEA. V gave up 6 bases and J gave up 3 bases, with 18 bases separating them. The CDR3: CSVMNRDSSYEQYF. Here the CDR3 DNA reads TGCAGCGTGATGAACCGGGACTCAAGCTACGAGCAGTACTTC.

This clonotype has at least ten counts. The rearrangement links TRBV15 to TRBJ1-6; D is unresolved. CDR3 length: 13 residues. CDR1 LNHNV and CDR2 YYDKDF come from the germline V gene (reference sequence). The ends were cut back, 6 bases at V and 6 bases at J, with 9 bases in the middle. CDR3 nucleotides: TGTGCCACCAGTGCCGCGGGTAATTCACCCCTCCACTTT. It is translated as CATSAAGNSPLHF.

This clonotype was found many times. The rearrangement links TRBV6-5 to TRBJ1-2; the D gene is possibly TRBD1 (5 bases). Deletions cut 0 bases from V and 7 bases from J, with 9 bases between. This CDR3 contains 13 residues. The V gene's germline CDR1 is MNHEY and CDR2 SVGAGI. The CDR3 region is CASSYSDRVGYTF. The CDR3 DNA follows: TGTGCCAGCAGTTACTCAGACAGAGTTGGCTACACCTTC.

Many counts were recorded for this clonotype. V and J are TRBV11-2 and TRBJ2-2, with D unclear. The CDR3 spans 17 residues. CDR1 is SGHAT and CDR2 is FQNNGV in the germline V gene. Deletions cut 5 bases from V and 3 bases from J, with 19 bases between. The CDR3 nucleotides read TGTGCCAGCAGCCCCCGACGTGGAAGTGCGGACACCGGGGAGCTGTTTTTT. Amino acids: CASSPRRGSADTGELFF.

This clonotype was found a few times. J is TRBJ1-1 and V is TRBV18, with D possibly being TRBD1 (6 bases). The CDR3 is 15 amino acids. With 3 bases removed from V and 0 bases from J, the gap between germline ends came to 11 bases. The germline V gene encodes CDR1 KGHSH and CDR2 LQKENI. The CDR3 loop is CASSPQTGMNTEAFF. The CDR3 coding sequence is TGTGCCAGCTCACCCCAGACAGGCATGAACACTGAAGCTTTCTTT.

This clonotype was detected many times. The chain combines TRBV30 with TRBJ2-7; 8 bases are shared with TRBD1. Germline V lookup: CDR1 GTSNPN, CDR2 SVGIG (reference sequence). Losses at the gene ends were 4 bases for V and 2 bases for J; bases not matched to a gene: 4. The CDR3 is made up of 13 amino acids. CDR3 protein: CAWTPGQAYEQYF. The CDR3 coding sequence is TGTGCCTGGACGCCGGGACAGGCCTACGAGCAGTACTTC.

This clonotype was detected many times. This chain uses TRBV4-3 with TRBJ1-1; possibly TRBD1 for D (6 bases). This CDR3 is built from 13 residues. The V and J ends lost 3 bases and 6 bases respectively, with 11 bases between them. Germline lookup yields CDR1 LGHNA and CDR2 YSLEER. In DNA, the CDR3 is TGCGCCAGCAGCCACGACGAGGGGGCTGAAGCTTTCTTT. Translating it yields CASSHDEGAEAFF.

Remarks on this clonotype: This may arise from a read error, as a much more abundant clone is one base away. The chain recombines TRBV7-3 with TRBJ1-6; a weak D match, TRBD1 (5 bases). The germline CDR1 and CDR2 sequences are SGHTA and FQGTGA. The length of the CDR3 is 13 residues. The CDR3 spells CASSLRGVGPLQF. CDR3 coding DNA: TGTGCCAGCAGCTTAAGGGGCGTTGGGCCCCTCCAATTT.

This clonotype was seen ten or more times. The V and J genes are TRBV11-1 and TRBJ2-2; 9 nucleotides align to TRBD2. The germline V gene encodes CDR1 SGHAT and CDR2 FQDESV (reference sequence). V lost 4 bases, J lost 0 bases, and 12 bases stayed unmatched. The CDR3 totals 19 residues. This CDR3 is CASSSPAGGKLSNTGELFF. CDR3 in DNA: TGTGCCAGCAGCTCCCCCGCGGGAGGGAAATTATCGAACACCGGGGAGCTGTTTTTT.

In the case of this clonotype: No conserved phenylalanine or tryptophan ends this CDR3, so it is likely a read error. The chain combines TRBV12-3 or TRBV12-4 with TRBJ1-2; a possible D gene is TRBD1 (6 bases). V dropped 6 bases and J dropped 10 bases, with 18 bases sitting between them. The length of the CDR3 is 13 residues. CDR3: CASRNREGDDYTL. The CDR3 DNA sequence: TGTGCCAGCAGGAACCGGGAGGGGGATGACTACACCCTC.

This clonotype was detected ten times or more. The chain combines TRBV7-2 with TRBJ2-7; TRBD2 is a possible D gene (7 bases). With 7 bases removed from V and 3 bases from J, the gap between germline ends came to 16 bases. The CDR3 is 14 amino acids. Germline V gene data show CDR1 as SGHTA and CDR2 as FQGNSA. CDR3 in amino acids: CASTNGLGGYEQYF. The CDR3 region has the DNA TGTGCCAGCACCAACGGACTAGGGGGCTACGAGCAGTACTTC. The full variable domain, with the rest looked up from reference TRBV7-2 and TRBJ2-7, is GAGVSQSPSNKVTEKGKDVELRCDPISGHTALYWYRQSLGQGLEFLIYFQGNSAPDKSGLPSDRFSAERTGGSVSTLTIQRTQQEDSAVYLCASTNGLGGYEQYFGPGTRLTVT.

The V call is TRBV10-3, the J call TRBJ2-5; D call uncertain. V lost 4 bases, J lost 4 bases, and 10 bases lay in between. CDR3 length equals 13 residues. CDR1 is ENHRY and CDR2 is SYGVKD in the germline V gene. This CDR3 is CAISGQVGETQYF. The CDR3 bases are TGTGCCATCAGTGGCCAGGTGGGAGAGACCCAGTACTTC.

This clonotype was recorded at least ten times. This rearrangement joins TRBV30 to TRBJ1-2, with D uncertain. V lost 8 bases, J lost 2 bases, and 9 bases lay in between. The germline V gene has CDR1 GTSNPN and CDR2 SVGIG (reference sequence). This CDR3 comprises 11 residues. The CDR3 loop reads CALGPNYGYTF. The CDR3, as DNA: TGTGCCCTAGGCCCGAACTATGGCTACACCTTC.

This clonotype was observed many times. V and J are TRBV28 and TRBJ2-7; TRBD2 might be the D (6 bases). Trimming cost V 3 bases and J 7 bases, with 22 bases left between them. The CDR3 length is 16 residues. CDR1 and CDR2 from the germline V gene are MDHEN and SYDVKM. The CDR3 protein is CASSFGGAGRAGEQYF. CDR3 DNA: TGTGCCAGCAGTTTCGGCGGGGCGGGCAGGGCTGGGGAGCAGTACTTC.

This clonotype was recorded at least ten times. V is TRBV7-3 and J is TRBJ2-2, with 12 bases that match TRBD2. CDR1 is SGHTA, CDR2 FQGTGA, per germline. The CDR3 is 17 residues long. The V gene end was trimmed by 5 bases and the J gene end by 3 bases; junction bases not matched to a gene: 7. DNA for the CDR3: TGTGCCAGCAGCCCCACTAGCGGGAGGTTTGACACCGGGGAGCTGTTTTTT. Translated: CASSPTSGRFDTGELFF.

Ten or more counts support this clonotype. The V and J genes are TRBV19 and TRBJ1-5; weak D call: TRBD1 (6 bases). Trimming left V 5 bases short and J 2 bases short, with 16 bases between. There are 16 residues in the CDR3. Looked up from germline, CDR1 is LNHDA and CDR2 is SQIVND (reference sequence). CDR3: CASSLGAVMGNQPQHF. In DNA form, the CDR3 reads TGTGCCAGTAGTTTGGGGGCAGTCATGGGCAATCAGCCCCAGCATTTT.

This clonotype was seen repeatedly, ten times or more. A single base separates this from a much larger clone, so it may be a read error. V gene TRBV6-1 combines with J gene TRBJ1-2; D possibly corresponds to TRBD1 (6 bases). Germline lookup yields CDR1 MNHNS and CDR2 SASEGT. The CDR3 runs 14 residues. V lost 4 bases and J 4 bases, leaving 13 bases between the germline ends. CDR3: CASSVVRGAYGYTF. The CDR3 DNA reads TGTGCCAGCAGTGTGGTACGGGGGGCCTATGGCTACACCTTC.

In this sample, this clonotype turned up many times. The chain combines TRBV11-2 with TRBJ1-1, with D possibly being TRBD1 (5 bases). CDR1 and CDR2 from the germline V gene are SGHAT and FQNNGV. The CDR3 has 13 amino acids. V lost 5 bases to trimming and J lost 4 bases, with 11 bases between them. CDR3 loop: CASSPMGRTEAFF. The DNA for the CDR3 is TGTGCCAGCAGCCCCATGGGGCGCACTGAAGCTTTCTTT.

This chain links TRBV15 with TRBJ2-7; no clear D gene. V was shortened by 3 bases and J by 1 base, with 7 bases between the two germline ends. The CDR3 totals 13 residues. CDR1 is LNHNV, CDR2 YYDKDF, per germline (reference sequence). CDR3 coding DNA: TGTGCCACCAGCAGGGCGGAATCCTACGAGCAGTACTTC. Translating gives CATSRAESYEQYF.

This clonotype was detected many times. The chain employs TRBV27 and TRBJ1-2, with D uncertain. The CDR3 is 15 residues long. The V end lost 3 bases, the J end lost 6 bases, and 17 bases lay between the germline ends. CDR1 and CDR2 (germline): MNHEY, SMNVEV (reference sequence). CDR3 in DNA: TGTGCCAGCAGTTTCGCAGACCGTATCGGGAATGGCTACACCTTC. Amino acids: CASSFADRIGNGYTF.

This clonotype occurred many times. The chain recombines TRBV6-2 or TRBV6-3 with TRBJ1-1, with 9 bases that match TRBD1. The J segment lost 4 bases and the V segment lost 5 bases, leaving 5 bases of the junction unmatched. This CDR3 region has 14 residues. Germline loops: CDR1 MNHEY, CDR2 SVGEGT. The CDR3 reads CASSTGGRITEAFF. DNA of the CDR3: TGTGCCAGCAGTACAGGGGGCCGGATCACTGAAGCTTTCTTT.

This clonotype was seen repeatedly, ten times or more. This chain uses TRBV9 with TRBJ2-5; the D gene is possibly TRBD1 (6 bases). Germline V gene data show CDR1 as SGDLS and CDR2 as YYNGEE. This CDR3 contains 16 residues. Trimming stripped 0 bases from V and 5 bases from J, with 17 bases between. CDR3 sequence: CASSVGSHRARETQYF. The CDR3, as DNA: TGTGCCAGCAGCGTAGGGTCCCACAGGGCCCGGGAGACCCAGTACTTC. Full variable domain (rest looked up from reference TRBV9 and TRBJ2-5): DSGVTQTPKHLITATGQRVTLRCSPRSGDLSVYWYQQSLDQGLQFLIQYYNGEERAKGNILERFSAQQFPDLHSELNLSSLELGDSALYFCASSVGSHRARETQYFGPGTRLLVL.

In this sample, this clonotype turned up once. This chain uses TRBV20-1 with TRBJ1-2, with D hard to call. V shed 6 bases and J shed 7 bases, with 15 bases lying between them. The CDR3 is 12 amino acids. The germline CDR1 and CDR2 sequences are DFQATT and SNEGSKA (reference sequence). CDR3 residues: CSAGEGLSGYTF. CDR3 bases: TGCAGTGCGGGTGAGGGTTTGAGTGGCTACACCTTC.

There are many counts of this clonotype. The V and J genes are TRBV7-9 and TRBJ1-1; D gene unclear. V was pared by 0 bases and J by 0 bases, with 5 bases between. The germline CDR1 and CDR2 sequences are SEHNR and FQNEAQ (reference sequence). The CDR3 is 14 residues long. This CDR3 is CASSLAVMNTEAFF. In DNA form, the CDR3 reads TGTGCCAGCAGCTTAGCAGTAATGAACACTGAAGCTTTCTTT.